A selection of T cell receptor beta chains follows, all from one sample in a study of cytomegalovirus exposure and HLA in healthy donors. Assay used: immunoSEQ multiplex PCR; TCRdb lists only in-frame clones, some missing. The sample has more than 95,000 clones. The sequenced sample consisted of PBMCs. The receptor set was obtained from a man aged 30-40 years in good health and CMV-seronegative. The CDR3 runs from the conserved cysteine through the conserved F or W. D genes are given only for firm matches.

J gene	V gene	D gene	CDR3 protein	CDR3 DNA
TRBJ1-6	TRBV30	.	CAWTSRHGDNSPLHF	TGTGCCTGGACCTCAAGACACGGGGATAATTCACCCCTCCACTTT
TRBJ1-1	TRBV12-5	TRBD1	CASGLATGVEDTEAFF	TGTGCTAGTGGTTTGGCAACAGGGGTGGAGGACACTGAAGCTTTCTTT
TRBJ1-5	TRBV23-1	.	CASSQSSTASNQPQHF	TGCGCCAGCAGTCAATCCAGCACAGCCAGCAATCAGCCCCAGCATTTT
TRBJ1-2	TRBV18	.	CASSPSGGIYGYTF	TGTGCCAGCTCACCCTCCGGGGGAATCTATGGCTACACCTTC
TRBJ1-1	TRBV30	.	CAWRRKPGDTEAFF	TGTGCCTGGAGACGCAAGCCGGGAGACACTGAAGCTTTCTTT
TRBJ2-7	TRBV13	.	CASSLGSQNSYEQYF	TGTGCCAGCAGCTTGGGCAGTCAAAACTCCTACGAGCAGTACTTC
TRBJ2-5	TRBV7-2	.	CASSSAFSEGTQYF	TGTGCCAGCAGCTCGGCCTTTAGCGAGGGTACCCAGTACTTC
TRBJ2-3	TRBV5-6	.	CASSPGLTKVGTDTQYF	TGTGCCAGCAGCCCGGGTCTTACAAAGGTGGGCACAGATACGCAGTATTTT
TRBJ2-7	TRBV25-1	TRBD1	CASSPFRDRTYEQYF	TGTGCCAGCAGTCCCTTCCGGGACAGGACCTACGAGCAGTACTTC
TRBJ1-2	TRBV7-9	TRBD1	CASSPLGRGQDGYTF	TGTGCCAGCAGCCCCCTCGGCAGGGGGCAGGATGGCTACACCTTC
TRBJ2-2	TRBV5-1	.	CASSLTGTGELFF	TGCGCCAGCAGCTTAACAGGGACCGGGGAGCTGTTTTTT
TRBJ2-1	TRBV2	TRBD2	CASSPTSGGSNEQFF	TGTGCCAGCAGTCCGACTAGCGGGGGGAGCAATGAGCAGTTCTTC
TRBJ2-4	TRBV2	.	CASSGDSLIAKNIQYF	TGTGCCAGCAGTGGCGACAGCCTGATAGCCAAAAACATTCAGTACTTC
TRBJ2-5	TRBV5-6	.	CASSFRTTAGSQETQYF	TGTGCCAGCAGCTTTAGGACCACCGCGGGTTCCCAAGAGACCCAGTACTTC
TRBJ2-5	TRBV5-5	TRBD2	CASSSPGGETQYF	TGTGCCAGCAGCTCCCCGGGGGGGGAGACCCAGTACTTC
TRBJ1-1	TRBV27	TRBD1	CASTQGVNTEAFF	TGTGCCAGCACCCAGGGGGTGAACACTGAAGCTTTCTTT
TRBJ2-5	TRBV6-1	TRBD2	CASSEQGGETQYF	TGTGCCAGCAGTGAACAGGGAGGGGAGACCCAGTACTTC
TRBJ2-1	TRBV27	TRBD2	CASSLRAGEGYEQFF	TGTGCCAGCAGTTTAAGGGCGGGAGAAGGATATGAGCAGTTCTTC
TRBJ2-2	TRBV6-6	.	CASSYAGGRTGELFF	TGTGCCAGCAGTTACGCCGGAGGGCGCACCGGGGAGCTGTTTTTT
TRBJ2-7	TRBV5-1	TRBD1	CASSLPGQGVYEQYF	TGCGCCAGCAGCTTACCGGGACAGGGGGTGTACGAGCAGTACTTC
TRBJ1-6	TRBV18	.	CASSLGGPLHF	TGTGCCAGCTCCCTCGGGGGTCCCCTCCACTTT
TRBJ1-1	TRBV5-1	.	CASSLTVNTEAFF	TGCGCCAGCAGCTTGACGGTGAACACTGAAGCTTTCTTT